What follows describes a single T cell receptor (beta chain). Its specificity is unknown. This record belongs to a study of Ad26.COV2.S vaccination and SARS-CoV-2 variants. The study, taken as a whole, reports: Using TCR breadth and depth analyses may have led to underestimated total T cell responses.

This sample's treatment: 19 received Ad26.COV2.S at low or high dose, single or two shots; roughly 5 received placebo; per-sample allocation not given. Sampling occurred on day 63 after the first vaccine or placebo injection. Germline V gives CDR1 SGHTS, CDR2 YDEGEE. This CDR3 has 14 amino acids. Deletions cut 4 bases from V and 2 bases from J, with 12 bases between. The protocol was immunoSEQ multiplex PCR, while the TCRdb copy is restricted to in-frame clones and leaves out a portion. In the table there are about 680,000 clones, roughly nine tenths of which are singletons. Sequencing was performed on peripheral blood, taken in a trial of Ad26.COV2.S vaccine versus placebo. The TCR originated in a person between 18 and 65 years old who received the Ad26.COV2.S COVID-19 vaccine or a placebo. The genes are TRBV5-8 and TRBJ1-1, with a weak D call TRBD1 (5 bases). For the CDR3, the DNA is TGTGCCAGCAGCGTCCCGACAGTTAACACTGAAGCTTTCTTT. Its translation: CASSVPTVNTEAFF.